These 3 T cell receptor beta chains were sequenced from one sample in a study of blood T cell repertoires in COVID-19. Profiling relied on immunoSEQ multiplex PCR, and the TCRdb table lists in-frame clones only, not all of them. The sample yields more than 95,000 clones, approximately 84% seen once. Input material: peripheral blood. The receptor set was obtained from a human donor in a cohort sampled during active or convalescent COVID-19.

V usage is TRBV6-1 and J usage is TRBJ2-3, with TRBD2 matching 13 bases. CDR1 is MNHNS and CDR2 is SASEGT in the germline V gene. Losses at the gene ends were 3 bases for V and 3 bases for J; bases not matched to a gene: 3. The CDR3 covers 16 residues. The chain's CDR3 is CASSETTSGGTDTQYF. CDR3 in DNA: TGTGCCAGCAGTGAGACGACTAGCGGGGGGACAGATACGCAGTATTTT.

The rearrangement links TRBV11-2 to TRBJ2-5, with D possibly being TRBD2 (5 bases). The CDR3 consists of 14 residues. Germline lookup yields CDR1 SGHAT and CDR2 FQNNGV. V was pared by 0 bases and J by 6 bases, with 11 bases between. The CDR3, as DNA: TGTGCCAGCAGCTTAGATTCTAGCTGGAAGACCCAGTACTTC. Protein: CASSLDSSWKTQYF.

The chain recombines TRBV7-2 with TRBJ2-3, with 7 bases lining up with TRBD2. CDR3 length: 16 amino acids. The germline V gene has CDR1 SGHTA and CDR2 FQGNSA. The trim removed 0 bases at V and 10 bases at J, leaving 13 bases unmatched. The CDR3 region has the DNA TGTGCCAGCAGCTTAGCGGGTTTGGCCAGCGGGGACCCGCAGTATTTT. Encoded protein: CASSLAGLASGDPQYF.